Following are 24 T cell receptor beta chains from one sample sequenced in a study of shared clonotypes between healthy human individuals. Measured with immunoSEQ multiplex PCR; TCRdb has only the in-frame clones, and not every one. Of millions of clones detected, more than 90% appear once; the ten largest clones hold about 0.13%. Sequenced material: naive CD4+ T cells sorted from blood. Subset in this sample: CD45RA+ positively selected. These receptors all stem from a man aged 18 to 35 in good health.

V is TRBV6-6 and J is TRBJ2-7; tentatively, D is TRBD1 (5 bases). The CDR3 is 13 amino acids. The V gene lost 5 bases and the J gene lost 3 bases, with 11 bases spanning the gap. The germline V gene has CDR1 MNHNY and CDR2 SVGAGI (reference sequence). CDR3 loop: CASSPQGNYEQYF. The CDR3 DNA reads as TGTGCCAGCAGTCCTCAGGGCAACTACGAGCAGTACTTC.

This clone occurred once. This rearrangement joins TRBV6-5 to TRBJ2-1, with TRBD2 matching 13 bases. Germline V CDR1 and CDR2: MNHEY, SVGAGI. Trimming cost V 4 bases and J 6 bases; bases outside gene matches: 6. The CDR3 is 16 residues long. CDR3 residues: CASSSATSGRGNEQFF. The DNA of the CDR3 is TGTGCCAGCAGTTCTGCTACTAGCGGGAGGGGCAATGAGCAGTTCTTC.

This chain connects TRBV2 to TRBJ2-1; TRBD2 matches 10 bases. CDR1 and CDR2 (germline): SNHLY, FYNNEI. V lost 4 bases to trimming and J lost 5 bases; unmatched junction nucleotides: 5. This CDR3 is built from 15 residues. The CDR3 spells CASSAEREGNNEQFF. CDR3 nucleotide sequence: TGTGCCAGCAGTGCTGAGCGGGAGGGGAACAATGAGCAGTTCTTC.

The V and J genes are TRBV7-9 and TRBJ2-2; TRBD2 matches 7 bases. V shed 10 bases, J shed 1 base, and the junction held 12 bases outside the gene matches. Germline CDR1 is SEHNR and CDR2 is FQNEAQ (reference sequence). The CDR3 is 16 residues long. The CDR3 protein is CATPSGIAGNTGELFF. In nucleotides, the CDR3 is TGTGCCACCCCGTCTGGAATAGCGGGGAACACCGGGGAGCTGTTTTTT.

The V gene is TRBV11-2, the J gene TRBJ2-7; 9 bases are a match to TRBD1. The CDR3 covers 15 residues. Germline V CDR1 and CDR2: SGHAT, FQNNGV. The trim removed 4 bases at V and 5 bases at J, leaving 9 bases unmatched. This CDR3 reads CASSSLTGGSDEQYF. In DNA, the CDR3 is TGTGCCAGCAGCTCTCTGACAGGGGGAAGTGACGAGCAGTACTTC.

The V and J genes are TRBV10-1 and TRBJ2-7; 7 nucleotides match TRBD1. CDR3 size: 15 residues. Trimming removed 3 bases from V and 2 bases from J; junction bases left unmatched: 7. The V gene's germline CDR1 is WNHNN and CDR2 SYGVQD (reference sequence). The CDR3 DNA is TGCGCCAGCAGTGATCGAATGGGACAGACCTACGAGCAGTACTTC. This gives the protein CASSDRMGQTYEQYF.

This clone was found a few times. V and J are TRBV19 and TRBJ1-5; a possible D gene is TRBD1 (5 bases). This CDR3 spans 16 amino acids. CDR1 and CDR2 from the germline V gene are LNHDA and SQIVND (reference sequence). The germline V and J ends were trimmed by 7 bases and 0 bases, with 16 bases remaining between them. As DNA, the CDR3 is TGTGCCAGTACAACAACGCAGGGTTATAGCAATCAGCCCCAGCATTTT. It is translated as CASTTTQGYSNQPQHF.

This clone was seen only a few times. The chain employs TRBV2 and TRBJ1-5; TRBD1 aligns across 7 bases. Germline lookup yields CDR1 SNHLY and CDR2 FYNNEI. The CDR3 is made up of 14 amino acids. V trimming: 3 bases; J trimming: 6 bases; junction bases outside the gene matches: 5. The CDR3 region has the DNA TGTGCCAGCAGTGAGAGGGGGCTGGGTCAGCCCCAGCATTTT. Translated: CASSERGLGQPQHF.

The chain is built from TRBV7-9 and TRBJ1-1, with a tentative D call TRBD1 (5 bases). The ends were cut back, 3 bases at V and 3 bases at J, with 11 bases in the middle. CDR1 and CDR2 from the germline V gene are SEHNR and FQNEAQ (reference sequence). The CDR3 spans 14 residues. CDR3 coding DNA: TGTGCCAGCAGCTTGCAAGGGGCGCACACTGAAGCTTTCTTT. Translation gives CASSLQGAHTEAFF.

The chain is built from TRBV5-1 and TRBJ2-3, with D hard to call. V lost 3 bases and J 2 bases, leaving 13 bases between the germline ends. Germline CDR1 SGHRS, CDR2 YFSETQ. The CDR3 is 15 amino acids. CDR3 sequence: CASSSRLQTTDTQYF. In nucleotides, the CDR3 is TGCGCCAGCAGCTCCCGACTCCAAACCACAGATACGCAGTATTTT.

The rearrangement uses TRBV18 and TRBJ2-1, with 9 bases aligning to TRBD2. The CDR3 covers 15 residues. Germline V gene sequence: CDR1 KGHSH, CDR2 LQKENI. Trimming cost V 6 bases and J 4 bases; bases outside gene matches: 7. The CDR3 sequence is CASSGVLAGYNEQFF. The CDR3 DNA sequence: TGTGCCAGCTCCGGGGTCCTAGCGGGGTACAATGAGCAGTTCTTC.

With respect to this clone: Other DNA sequences in the same sample also yield this CDR3. J is TRBJ1-2 and V is TRBV6-1, with a weak D call TRBD1 (5 bases). Germline assignment: CDR1 MNHNS and CDR2 SASEGT. V dropped 6 bases and J dropped 2 bases, with 10 bases sitting between them. CDR3 length: 13 amino acids. The CDR3, as DNA: TGTGCCAGCAGCTTACAGGAAAACTATGGCTACACCTTC. It yields the protein CASSLQENYGYTF.

As concerns this clone: Other nucleotide sequences in the sample specify the same CDR3. The rearrangement joins TRBV6-1 to TRBJ2-2; no definite D call. CDR3 length: 14 amino acids. The germline V and J ends were trimmed by 1 base and 8 bases, with 11 bases remaining between them. The germline CDR1 and CDR2 sequences are MNHNS and SASEGT. CDR3 bases: TGTGCCAGCAGTGAAGTACGGGTCGGGGGGGAGCTGTTTTTT. It encodes CASSEVRVGGELFF.

The V call is TRBV5-1, the J call TRBJ2-3; D perhaps matches TRBD2 (6 bases). The CDR3 length is 17 residues. V lost 5 bases to trimming and J lost 2 bases, with 21 bases between them. Germline V lookup: CDR1 SGHRS, CDR2 YFSETQ. The CDR3, as DNA: TGCGCCAGCAGATATTACGGGGACTTCGGGGACACAGATACGCAGTATTTT. Protein: CASRYYGDFGDTDTQYF.

This rearrangement joins TRBV5-1 to TRBJ1-2; 7 bases line up with TRBD1. With 5 bases clipped from V and 7 bases from J, the junction kept 11 bases outside the gene matches. Germline V gene lookup returns CDR1 SGHRS and CDR2 YFSETQ. This CDR3 is 14 amino acids long. The CDR3 here is CASRVEGAVGGYTF. The CDR3 nucleotides are TGCGCCAGCAGAGTTGAGGGGGCGGTCGGTGGCTACACCTTC.

V usage is TRBV5-4 and J usage is TRBJ2-5; D might be TRBD2 (5 bases). Per germline, CDR1 SGHNT and CDR2 YYREEE (reference sequence). Trimming pared 0 bases from V and 4 bases from J, leaving 10 bases between. This CDR3 spans 14 amino acids. CDR3 DNA: TGTGCCAGCAGCTTGGGGGCTAGCTTAGAGACCCAGTACTTC. This encodes CASSLGASLETQYF.

This chain connects TRBV7-9 to TRBJ2-2; D possibly corresponds to TRBD2 (6 bases). The CDR3 has 18 amino acids. Trimming took 2 bases from V and 1 from J, leaving 17 bases between them. Germline CDR1 reads SEHNR; CDR2 reads FQNEAQ (reference sequence). The chain's CDR3 is CASSLRVRAGGNTGELFF. In nucleotides, the CDR3 is TGTGCCAGCAGCTTAAGGGTTCGAGCCGGGGGGAACACCGGGGAGCTGTTTTTT.

About this clone itself: Other DNA sequences of this sample code for an identical CDR3. The rearrangement links TRBV14 to TRBJ2-7; TRBD1 matches 7 bases. With 4 bases clipped from V and 2 bases from J, the junction kept 5 bases outside the gene matches. Germline CDR1 and CDR2: SGHDN and FVKESK. The CDR3 has 14 amino acids. CDR3 nucleotides: TGTGCCAGCAGCCCTAGACAGGGAGCCTACGAGCAGTACTTC. Protein product: CASSPRQGAYEQYF.

Here the CDR3 reads CASRTTDRGYNQPQHF. In DNA form, the CDR3 reads TGTGCCAGTAGAACGACGGACAGGGGCTACAATCAGCCCCAGCATTTT. V gene TRBV19 combines with J gene TRBJ1-5; 9 positions agree with TRBD1. The V gene's germline CDR1 is LNHDA and CDR2 SQIVND (reference sequence). V trimming: 6 bases; J trimming: 3 bases; junction bases outside the gene matches: 9. The CDR3 is 16 residues long.

The chain uses TRBV5-6 and TRBJ2-7; 8 bases line up with TRBD2. This CDR3 is built from 13 residues. Germline V gives CDR1 SGHDT, CDR2 YYEEEE. The trim removed 7 bases at V and 7 bases at J, leaving 10 bases unmatched. The CDR3 DNA reads as TGTGCCAGCCGCGTAGCGGGAACTGAAGAGCAGTACTTC. Its protein is CASRVAGTEEQYF.

The rearrangement joins TRBV9 to TRBJ2-4; D uncertain. CDR3 length: 14 residues. Trimming stripped 0 bases from V and 6 bases from J, with 10 bases between. Per the germline V gene, CDR1 is SGDLS and CDR2 is YYNGEE. The CDR3 nucleotides read TGTGCCAGCAGCGTAGGATCGGGTGTAAACATTCAGTACTTC. This codes for CASSVGSGVNIQYF.

J is TRBJ1-1 and V is TRBV19; TRBD1 matches at 7 bases. The CDR3 totals 16 residues. V dropped 3 bases and J dropped 4; count of bases not matched to a gene: 11. The V gene's germline CDR1 is LNHDA and CDR2 SQIVND (reference sequence). This chain's CDR3 is CASSIRGKTGFTEAFF. The CDR3 bases are TGTGCCAGTAGTATCAGGGGCAAGACAGGGTTCACTGAAGCTTTCTTT.

The chain recombines TRBV9 with TRBJ2-1; 10 bases align to TRBD2. With 0 bases clipped from V and 3 bases from J, the junction kept 6 bases outside the gene matches. Germline V gives CDR1 SGDLS, CDR2 YYNGEE. The CDR3 has 17 amino acids. CDR3 nucleotides: TGTGCCAGCAGCGTAGGGACTAGCGGAAGACTCTACAATGAGCAGTTCTTC. Its protein is CASSVGTSGRLYNEQFF. The variable domain in full, completed from reference TRBV9 and TRBJ2-1, reads DSGVTQTPKHLITATGQRVTLRCSPRSGDLSVYWYQQSLDQGLQFLIQYYNGEERAKGNILERFSAQQFPDLHSELNLSSLELGDSALYFCASSVGTSGRLYNEQFFGPGTRLTVL.

About this clone itself: Other nucleotide sequences from this sample produce the same CDR3. This chain joins TRBV29-1 and TRBJ2-7; D is unclear. The CDR3 extends over 13 amino acids. The V end was cut by 2 bases, the J end by 1 base, with 9 bases between. Germline CDR1 is SQVTM and CDR2 is ANQGSEA. The CDR3, as DNA: TGCAGCGTTGAAATCAGCAATTCCTACGAGCAGTACTTC. It yields the protein CSVEISNSYEQYF.